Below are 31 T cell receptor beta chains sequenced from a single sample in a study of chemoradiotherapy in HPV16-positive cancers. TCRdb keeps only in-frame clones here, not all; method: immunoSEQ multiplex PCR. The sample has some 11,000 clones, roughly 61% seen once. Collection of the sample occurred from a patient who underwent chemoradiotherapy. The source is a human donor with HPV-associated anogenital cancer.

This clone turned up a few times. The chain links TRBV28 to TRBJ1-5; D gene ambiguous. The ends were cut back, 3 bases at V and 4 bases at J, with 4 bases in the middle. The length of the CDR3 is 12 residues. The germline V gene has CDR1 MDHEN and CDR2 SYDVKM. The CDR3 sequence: CASSFDNQPQHF. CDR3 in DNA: TGTGCCAGCAGTTTTGATAATCAGCCCCAGCATTTT.

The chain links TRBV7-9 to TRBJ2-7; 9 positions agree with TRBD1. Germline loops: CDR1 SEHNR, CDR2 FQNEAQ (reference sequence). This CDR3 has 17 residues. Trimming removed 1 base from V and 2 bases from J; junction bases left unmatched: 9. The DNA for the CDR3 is TGTGCCAGCAGCTTAGACTACACCGGGACAGGGCCCTACGAGCAGTACTTC. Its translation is CASSLDYTGTGPYEQYF.

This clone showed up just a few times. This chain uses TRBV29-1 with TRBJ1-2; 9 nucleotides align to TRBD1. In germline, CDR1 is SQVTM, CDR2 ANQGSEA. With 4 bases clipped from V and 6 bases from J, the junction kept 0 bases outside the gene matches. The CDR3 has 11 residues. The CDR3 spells CSVGTGDGYTF. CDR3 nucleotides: TGCAGCGTTGGGACAGGGGATGGCTACACCTTC.

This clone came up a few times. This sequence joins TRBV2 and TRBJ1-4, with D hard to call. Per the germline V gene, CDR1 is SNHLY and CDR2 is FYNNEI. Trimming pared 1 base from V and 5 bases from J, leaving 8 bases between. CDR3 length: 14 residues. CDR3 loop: CASSEGLANEKLFF. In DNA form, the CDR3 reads TGTGCCAGCAGTGAAGGGTTGGCGAATGAAAAACTGTTTTTT. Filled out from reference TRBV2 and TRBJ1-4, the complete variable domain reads EPEVTQTPSHQVTQMGQEVILRCVPISNHLYFYWYRQILGQKVEFLVSFYNNEISEKSEIFDDQFSVERPDGSNFTLKIRSTKLEDSAMYFCASSEGLANEKLFFGSGTQLSVL.

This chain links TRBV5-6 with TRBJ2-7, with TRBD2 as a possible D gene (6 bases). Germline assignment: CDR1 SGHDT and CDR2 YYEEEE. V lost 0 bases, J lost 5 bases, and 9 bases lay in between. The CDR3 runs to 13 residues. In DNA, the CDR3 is TGTGCCAGCAGCTTGGAAAGGGAGGACGAGCAGTACTTC. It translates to CASSLEREDEQYF.

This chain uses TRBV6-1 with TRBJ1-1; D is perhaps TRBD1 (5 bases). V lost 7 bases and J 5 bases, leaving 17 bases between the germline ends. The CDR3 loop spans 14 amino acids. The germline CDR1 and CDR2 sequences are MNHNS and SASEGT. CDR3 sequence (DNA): TGTGCCAGCACCAGACTAGGTGAGGGGACTGAAGCTTTCTTT. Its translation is CASTRLGEGTEAFF.

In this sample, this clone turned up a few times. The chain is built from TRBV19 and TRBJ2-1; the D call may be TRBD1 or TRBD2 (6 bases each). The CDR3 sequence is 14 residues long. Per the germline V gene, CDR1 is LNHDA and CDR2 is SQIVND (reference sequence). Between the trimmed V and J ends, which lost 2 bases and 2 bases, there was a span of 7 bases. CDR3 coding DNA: TGTGCCAGTAGTATAAGGGGGGCCTACAATGAGCAGTTCTTC. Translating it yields CASSIRGAYNEQFF.

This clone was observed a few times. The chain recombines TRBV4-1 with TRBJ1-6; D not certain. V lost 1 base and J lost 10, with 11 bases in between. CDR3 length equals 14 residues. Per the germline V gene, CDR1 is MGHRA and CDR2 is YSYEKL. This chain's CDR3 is CASSQVGLMSPLHF. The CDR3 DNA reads TGCGCCAGCAGCCAAGTAGGGCTCATGTCACCCCTCCACTTT.

The CDR3 coding sequence is TGTGCCAGCAGCGAGGGGGGACAGGGGGCACGAGGCTACACCTTC. Translating gives CASSEGGQGARGYTF. The rearrangement joins TRBV9 to TRBJ1-2, with 12 bases fitting TRBD1. The CDR3 totals 15 residues. The ends lost 3 bases at V and 8 bases at J; junction bases unmatched: 8. CDR1 and CDR2 (germline): SGDLS, YYNGEE.

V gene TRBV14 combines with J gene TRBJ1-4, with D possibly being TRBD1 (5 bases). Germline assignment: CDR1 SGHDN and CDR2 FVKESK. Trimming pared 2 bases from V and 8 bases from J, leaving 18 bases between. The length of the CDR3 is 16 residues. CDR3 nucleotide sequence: TGTGCCAGCAGCCAAAGGTTTCAGCCTGGGGGAGAAAAACTGTTTTTT. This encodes CASSQRFQPGGEKLFF.

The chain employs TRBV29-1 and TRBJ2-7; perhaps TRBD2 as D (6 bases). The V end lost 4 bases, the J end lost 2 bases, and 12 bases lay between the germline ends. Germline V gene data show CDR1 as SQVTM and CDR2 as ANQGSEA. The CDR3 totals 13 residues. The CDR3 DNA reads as TGCAGCGTTGGCGGGATCGGCACCTACGAGCAGTACTTC. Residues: CSVGGIGTYEQYF.

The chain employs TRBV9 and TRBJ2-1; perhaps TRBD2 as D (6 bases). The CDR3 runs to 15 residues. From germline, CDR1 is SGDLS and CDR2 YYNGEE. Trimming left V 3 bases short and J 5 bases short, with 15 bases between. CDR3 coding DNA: TGTGCCAGCAGCGGTGTGGCGGGGAGTAACAATGAGCAGTTCTTC. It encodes CASSGVAGSNNEQFF.

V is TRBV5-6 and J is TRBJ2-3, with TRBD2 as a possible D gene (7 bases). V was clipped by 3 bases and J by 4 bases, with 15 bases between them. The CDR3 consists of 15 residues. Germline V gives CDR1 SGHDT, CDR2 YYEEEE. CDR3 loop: CASSWALGGADTQYF. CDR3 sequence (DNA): TGTGCCAGCAGCTGGGCTCTAGGGGGGGCAGATACGCAGTATTTT.

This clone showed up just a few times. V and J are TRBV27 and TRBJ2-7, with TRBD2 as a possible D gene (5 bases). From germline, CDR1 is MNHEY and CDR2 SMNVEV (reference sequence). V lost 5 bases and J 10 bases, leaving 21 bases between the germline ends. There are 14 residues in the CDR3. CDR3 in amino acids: CASSTLGLLERQYF. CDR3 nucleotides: TGTGCCAGCAGTACCCTTGGACTGCTGGAGCGCCAGTACTTC.

This CDR3 reads CASSFDGSSGNTIYF. The CDR3 region has the DNA TGCGCCAGCAGCTTCGACGGAAGCTCTGGAAACACCATATATTTT. This sequence joins TRBV5-1 and TRBJ1-3; D not certain. Germline V gene lookup returns CDR1 SGHRS and CDR2 YFSETQ. This CDR3 spans 15 amino acids. Trimming left V 2 bases short and J 0 bases short, with 9 bases between.

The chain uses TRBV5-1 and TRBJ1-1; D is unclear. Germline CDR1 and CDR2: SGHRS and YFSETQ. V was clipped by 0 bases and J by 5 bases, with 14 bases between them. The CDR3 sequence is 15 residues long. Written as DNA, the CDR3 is TGCGCCAGCAGCTTGGCCTCGACCCCATGGACTGAAGCTTTCTTT. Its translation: CASSLASTPWTEAFF.

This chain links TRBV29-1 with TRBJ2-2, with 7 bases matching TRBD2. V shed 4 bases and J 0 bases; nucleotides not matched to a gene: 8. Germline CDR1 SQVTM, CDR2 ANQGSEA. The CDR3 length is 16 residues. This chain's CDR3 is CSVAFGGGTNTGELFF. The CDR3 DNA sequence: TGCAGCGTTGCCTTTGGGGGGGGGACGAACACCGGGGAGCTGTTTTTT.

The CDR3 coding sequence is TGTGCCAGCTCGTCTCAGGGAAGTGGCGAGCAGTACTTC. Protein: CASSSQGSGEQYF. The chain couples TRBV18 to TRBJ2-7; tentatively, D is TRBD1 (5 bases). The V end lost 6 bases, the J end lost 6 bases, and 15 bases lay between the germline ends. The CDR3 totals 13 residues. Germline CDR1 and CDR2: KGHSH and LQKENI. The whole variable domain, filled in from reference TRBV18 and TRBJ2-7, reads NAGVMQNPRHLVRRRGQEARLRCSPMKGHSHVYWYRQLPEEGLKFMVYLQKENIIDESGMPKERFSAEFPKEGPSILRIQQVVRGDSAAYFCASSSQGSGEQYFGPGTRLTVT.

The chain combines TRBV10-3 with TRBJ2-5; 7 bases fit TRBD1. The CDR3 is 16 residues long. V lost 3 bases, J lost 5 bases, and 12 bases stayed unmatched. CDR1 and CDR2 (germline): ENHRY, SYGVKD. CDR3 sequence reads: CAISDSKTGTSETQYF. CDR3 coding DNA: TGTGCCATCAGTGATAGCAAGACAGGGACCTCCGAGACCCAGTACTTC.

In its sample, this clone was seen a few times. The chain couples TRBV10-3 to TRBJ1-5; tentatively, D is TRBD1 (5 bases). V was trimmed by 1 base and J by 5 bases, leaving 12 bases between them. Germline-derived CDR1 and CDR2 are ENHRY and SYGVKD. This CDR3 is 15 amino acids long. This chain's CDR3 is CAISELGHRDQPQHF. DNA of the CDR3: TGTGCCATCAGTGAGTTGGGGCACAGAGATCAGCCCCAGCATTTT.

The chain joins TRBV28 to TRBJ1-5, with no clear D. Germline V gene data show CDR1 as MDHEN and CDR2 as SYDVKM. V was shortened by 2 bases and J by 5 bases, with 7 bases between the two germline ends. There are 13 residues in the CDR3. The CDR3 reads CASSLRHHQPQHF. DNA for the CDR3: TGTGCCAGCAGTTTACGGCATCATCAGCCCCAGCATTTT.

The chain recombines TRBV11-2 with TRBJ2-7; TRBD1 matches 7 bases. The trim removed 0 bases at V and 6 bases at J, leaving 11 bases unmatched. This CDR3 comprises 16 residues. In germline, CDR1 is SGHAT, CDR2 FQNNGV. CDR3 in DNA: TGTGCCAGCAGCTTAGATGGGGTAGAGGGGGCGGGCGAGCAGTACTTC. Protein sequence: CASSLDGVEGAGEQYF.

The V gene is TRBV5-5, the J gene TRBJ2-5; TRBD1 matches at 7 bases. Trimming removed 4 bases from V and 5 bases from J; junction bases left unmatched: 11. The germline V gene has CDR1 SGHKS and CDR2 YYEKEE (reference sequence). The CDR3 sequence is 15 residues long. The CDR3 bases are TGTGCCAGCAGCCCAGGGACAGCTCGGTGGGAGACCCAGTACTTC. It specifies CASSPGTARWETQYF.

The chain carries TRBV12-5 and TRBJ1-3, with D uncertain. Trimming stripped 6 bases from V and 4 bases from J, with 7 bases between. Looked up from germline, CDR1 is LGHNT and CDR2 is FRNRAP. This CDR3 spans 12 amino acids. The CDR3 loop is CASGPVGNTIYF. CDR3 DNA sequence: TGTGCTAGTGGGCCGGTGGGAAACACCATATATTTT.

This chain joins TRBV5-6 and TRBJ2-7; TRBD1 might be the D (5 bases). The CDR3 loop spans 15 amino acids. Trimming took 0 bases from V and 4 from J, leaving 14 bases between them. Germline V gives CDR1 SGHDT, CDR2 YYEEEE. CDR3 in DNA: TGTGCCAGCAGCTTGGGCTCAGGGTTCCCTTACGAGCAGTACTTC. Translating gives CASSLGSGFPYEQYF.

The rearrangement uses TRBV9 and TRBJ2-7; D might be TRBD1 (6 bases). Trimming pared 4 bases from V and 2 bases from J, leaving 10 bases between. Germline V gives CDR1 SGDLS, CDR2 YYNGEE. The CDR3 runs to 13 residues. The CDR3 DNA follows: TGTGCCAGCAGCAAGGGGGAAACCTACGAGCAGTACTTC. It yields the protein CASSKGETYEQYF.

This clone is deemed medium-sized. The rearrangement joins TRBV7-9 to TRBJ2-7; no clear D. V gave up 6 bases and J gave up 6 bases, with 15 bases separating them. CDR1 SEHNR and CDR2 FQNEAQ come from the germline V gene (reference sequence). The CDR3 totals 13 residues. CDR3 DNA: TGTGCCAGCAGTCCCGTTGGCTCCCTCGAGCAGTACTTC. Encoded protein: CASSPVGSLEQYF.

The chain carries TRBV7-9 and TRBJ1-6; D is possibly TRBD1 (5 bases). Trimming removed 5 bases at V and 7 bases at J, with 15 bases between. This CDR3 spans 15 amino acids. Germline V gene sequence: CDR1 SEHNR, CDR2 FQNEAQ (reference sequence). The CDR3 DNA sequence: TGTGCCAGCAGCCATGGGGGAATGTGGAATTCACCCCTCCACTTT. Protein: CASSHGGMWNSPLHF.

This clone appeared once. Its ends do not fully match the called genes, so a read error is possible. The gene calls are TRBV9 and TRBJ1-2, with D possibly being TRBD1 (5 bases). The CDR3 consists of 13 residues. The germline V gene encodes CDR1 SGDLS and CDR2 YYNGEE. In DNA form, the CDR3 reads TGTGCCAGCAGCTCCGGGACTAACCATGGCTACACCTTC. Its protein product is CASSSGTNHGYTF.

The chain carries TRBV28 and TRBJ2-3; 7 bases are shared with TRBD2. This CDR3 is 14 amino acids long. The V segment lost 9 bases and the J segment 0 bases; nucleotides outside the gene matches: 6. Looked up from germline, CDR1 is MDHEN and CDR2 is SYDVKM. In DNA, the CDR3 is TGTGCCAGTGCGGGGGTAACTAGCACAGATACGCAGTATTTT. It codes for CASAGVTSTDTQYF.

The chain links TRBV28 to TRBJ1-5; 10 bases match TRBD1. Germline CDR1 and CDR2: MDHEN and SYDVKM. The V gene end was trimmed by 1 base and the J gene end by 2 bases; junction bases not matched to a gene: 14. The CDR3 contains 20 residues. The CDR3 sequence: CASSLYISSTGGAGNQPQHF. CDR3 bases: TGTGCCAGCAGTTTATACATTTCCTCGACAGGGGGCGCCGGCAATCAGCCCCAGCATTTT.